The sequence of this TCR beta chain was determined in a study of blood T cell repertoires in COVID-19. Repertoires were generated with immunoSEQ multiplex PCR, while TCRdb's copy carries only in-frame clones and drops some. The profile shows almost 100,000 clones, more than 75% of them singletons. The CDR3 spans 14 residues. V was cut by 2 bases and J by 2 bases, with 9 bases left in between. Per the germline V gene, CDR1 is SGHRS and CDR2 is YFSETQ. The chain recombines TRBV5-1 with TRBJ2-3; D might be TRBD2 (6 bases). The specimen was peripheral blood. The receptor was derived from a man aged 50-59 years with acute or convalescent COVID-19. The CDR3 DNA sequence: TGCGCCAGCAGCTTAGCGGGCCACACAGATACGCAGTATTTT. Its protein is CASSLAGHTDTQYF.